A single sample is the source of the 4 T cell receptor beta chains below, sequenced in a study of response to subunit inactivated influenza vaccine. One entry per CDR3 protein results from TCRdb running MiXCR on the RT-PCR reads. Counted here are hundreds of thousands of distinct CDR3 sequences, 14% occurring once; the ten biggest clones make up 6% to 8%. Source: PBMCs from blood, taken 14 days before vaccination. These receptors were collected from a man aged 45-65 years who received an inactivated influenza vaccine.

This clonotype was picked up many times. The V gene is TRBV4-3, the J gene TRBJ2-7; a weak D match, TRBD1 (6 bases). Trimming removed 0 bases at V and 2 bases at J, with 8 bases between. This CDR3 comprises 14 residues. Germline-derived CDR1 and CDR2 are LGHNA and YSLEER. For the CDR3, the DNA is TGCGCCAGCAGCCAAGACCAGGGGCCCTACGAGCAGTACTTC. Protein sequence: CASSQDQGPYEQYF.

A note on this clonotype: A much larger clone lies a single base off, so this may be a read error. This chain uses TRBV14 with TRBJ1-1; D ambiguous. The CDR3 covers 15 residues. Germline CDR1 is SGHDN and CDR2 is FVKESK. Trimming removed 3 bases at V and 1 base at J, with 12 bases between. The CDR3: CASSQTRKGNTEAFF. CDR3 DNA sequence: TGTGCCAGCAGCCAGACAAGAAAAGGGAACACTGAAGCTTTCTTT.

The chain has TRBV30 and TRBJ2-5; TRBD1 is a possible D gene (6 bases). Germline V gene data show CDR1 as GTSNPN and CDR2 as SVGIG (reference sequence). This CDR3 contains 14 residues. Trimming stripped 3 bases from V and 4 bases from J, with 15 bases between. CDR3 sequence reads: CAWSGTGLRETQYF. For the CDR3, the DNA is TGTGCCTGGAGCGGAACAGGGTTGAGAGAGACCCAGTACTTC.

The rearrangement links TRBV12-3 or TRBV12-4 to TRBJ2-5; no definite D call. CDR3 length equals 13 residues. V was clipped by 0 bases and J by 4 bases, with 6 bases between them. The CDR3 reads CASSLAQLETQYF. In nucleotides, the CDR3 is TGTGCCAGCAGTTTAGCACAGCTAGAGACCCAGTACTTC.